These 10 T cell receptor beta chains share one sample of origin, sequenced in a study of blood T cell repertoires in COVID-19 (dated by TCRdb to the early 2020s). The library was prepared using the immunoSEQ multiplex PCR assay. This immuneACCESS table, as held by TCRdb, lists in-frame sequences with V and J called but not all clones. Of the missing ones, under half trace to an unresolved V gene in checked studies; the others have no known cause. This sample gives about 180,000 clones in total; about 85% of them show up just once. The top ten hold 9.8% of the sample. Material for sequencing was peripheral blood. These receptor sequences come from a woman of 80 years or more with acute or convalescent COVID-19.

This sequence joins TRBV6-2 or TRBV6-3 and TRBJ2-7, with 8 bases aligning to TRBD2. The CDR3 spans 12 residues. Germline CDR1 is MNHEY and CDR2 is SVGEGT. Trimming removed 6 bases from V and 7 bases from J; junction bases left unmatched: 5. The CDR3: CASSNGGEEQYF. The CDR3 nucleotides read TGTGCCAGCAGCAACGGGGGGGAAGAGCAGTACTTC.

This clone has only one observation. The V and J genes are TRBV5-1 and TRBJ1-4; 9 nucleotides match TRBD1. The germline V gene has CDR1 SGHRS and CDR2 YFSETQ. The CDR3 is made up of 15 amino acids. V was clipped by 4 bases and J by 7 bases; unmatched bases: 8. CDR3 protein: CASSNTDRGSEKLFF. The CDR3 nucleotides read TGCGCCAGCAGCAACACGGACAGGGGAAGTGAAAAACTGTTTTTT.

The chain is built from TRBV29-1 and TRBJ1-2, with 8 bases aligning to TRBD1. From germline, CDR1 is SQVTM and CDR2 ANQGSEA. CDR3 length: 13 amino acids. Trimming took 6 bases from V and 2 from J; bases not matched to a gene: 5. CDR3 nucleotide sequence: TGCAGCGTCCAACAGGGGGAGAACTATGGCTACACCTTC. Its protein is CSVQQGENYGYTF.

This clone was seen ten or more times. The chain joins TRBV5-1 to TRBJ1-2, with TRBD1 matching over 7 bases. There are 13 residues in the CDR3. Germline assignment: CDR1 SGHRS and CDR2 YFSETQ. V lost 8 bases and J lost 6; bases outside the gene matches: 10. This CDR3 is CASATGPRDGYTF. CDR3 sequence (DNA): TGCGCCAGTGCGACAGGGCCAAGGGATGGCTACACCTTC. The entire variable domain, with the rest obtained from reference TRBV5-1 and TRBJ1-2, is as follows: KAGVTQTPRYLIKTRGQQVTLSCSPISGHRSVSWYQQTPGQGLQFLFEYFSETQRNKGNFPGRFSGRQFSNSRSEMNVSTLELGDSALYLCASATGPRDGYTFGSGTRLTVV.

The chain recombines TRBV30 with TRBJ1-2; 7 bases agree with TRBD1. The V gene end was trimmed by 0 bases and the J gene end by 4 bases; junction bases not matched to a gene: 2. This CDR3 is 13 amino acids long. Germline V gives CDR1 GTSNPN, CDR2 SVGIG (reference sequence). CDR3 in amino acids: CAWSVGQTYGYTF. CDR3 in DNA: TGTGCCTGGAGTGTGGGACAGACCTATGGCTACACCTTC.

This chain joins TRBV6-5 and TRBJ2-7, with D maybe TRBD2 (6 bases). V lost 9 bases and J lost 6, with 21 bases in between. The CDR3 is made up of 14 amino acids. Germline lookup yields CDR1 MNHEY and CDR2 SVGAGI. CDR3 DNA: TGTGCCAGTTGTTTGCTAGCGTCGGTATGCGAGCAGTACTTC. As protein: CASCLLASVCEQYF.

The CDR3 spells CASPLPPGTDTQYF. In DNA form, the CDR3 reads TGTGCCAGTCCCCTCCCCCCTGGCACAGATACGCAGTATTTT. The chain has TRBV7-2 and TRBJ2-3; D remains unclear. The CDR3 loop spans 14 amino acids. Deletions cut 9 bases from V and 1 base from J, with 14 bases between. CDR1 is SGHTA, CDR2 FQGNSA, per germline.

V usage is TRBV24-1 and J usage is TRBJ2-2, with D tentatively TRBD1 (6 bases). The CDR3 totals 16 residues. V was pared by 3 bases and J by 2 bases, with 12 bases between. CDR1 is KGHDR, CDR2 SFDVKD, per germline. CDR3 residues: CATSDPAGTNTGELFF. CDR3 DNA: TGTGCCACCAGTGATCCGGCCGGGACAAACACCGGGGAGCTGTTTTTT.

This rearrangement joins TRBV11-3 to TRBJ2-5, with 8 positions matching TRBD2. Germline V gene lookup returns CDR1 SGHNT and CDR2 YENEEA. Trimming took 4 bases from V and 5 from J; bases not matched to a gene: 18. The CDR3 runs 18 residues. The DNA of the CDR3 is TGTGCCAGCAGCTCCTCCCTGAGACTAGCGAAAGAATTCGAGACCCAGTACTTC. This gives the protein CASSSSLRLAKEFETQYF.

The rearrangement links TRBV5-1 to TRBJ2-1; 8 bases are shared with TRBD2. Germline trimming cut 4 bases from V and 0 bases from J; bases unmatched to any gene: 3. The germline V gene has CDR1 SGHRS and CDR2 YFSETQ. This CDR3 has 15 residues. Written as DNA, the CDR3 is TGCGCCAGCAGCGGAGCGGGAGTCTCCTACAATGAGCAGTTCTTC. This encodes CASSGAGVSYNEQFF. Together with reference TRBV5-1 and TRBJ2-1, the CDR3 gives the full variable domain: KAGVTQTPRYLIKTRGQQVTLSCSPISGHRSVSWYQQTPGQGLQFLFEYFSETQRNKGNFPGRFSGRQFSNSRSEMNVSTLELGDSALYLCASSGAGVSYNEQFFGPGTRLTVL.